This T cell receptor (beta chain) was captured in a study of T cell responses to AZD1222 COVID-19 vaccine. CDR1 is SGHRS, CDR2 YFSETQ, per germline. The ends were cut back, 0 bases at V and 1 base at J, with 13 bases in the middle. This CDR3 spans 16 amino acids. Study outcomes and limitations: Donors were chiefly white British, with a greater number of females, and clonal diversity was perhaps underestimated. Reportedly, nearly half of unique spike TCRs recognized epitopes outside B.1.351/B.1.1.7 mutations.

About this clone: The antigen is unknown.

Assay used: immunoSEQ multiplex PCR; TCRdb lists only in-frame clones, some missing. The data hold tens of thousands of clones, with approximately 90% observed a single time. The sequencing here drew on peripheral blood, taken on day 0 of AZD1222 vaccination. The source is an adult in good health. V is TRBV5-1 and J is TRBJ1-1, with no clear D. The CDR3 bases are TGCGCCAGCAGCTTGGGGGAGAGTAACCGGAACACTGAAGCTTTCTTT. Protein product: CASSLGESNRNTEAFF.